The source of this T cell receptor beta chain is a study of CD8 T cells in ankylosing spondylitis. Deletions cut 3 bases from V and 4 bases from J, with 10 bases between. The CDR3 is 13 residues long. Germline V lookup: CDR1 SEHNR, CDR2 FQNEAQ (reference sequence). Concerning this clonotype itself: The target antigen is unknown.

General study results and limits: Ankylosing spondylitis blood appeared to be characterized by a TCR beta motif of 7 to 9 highly homologous variants. Peripheral blood held disease-linked clones only at relatively low frequency, and these were CD8+.

Libraries for TCR beta were made by quantitative 5'-RACE with molecular barcodes. TCRdb passed the 5' RACE reads through MiXCR, listing each CDR3 protein once. This sample carries around 340,000 distinct CDR3 sequences, roughly 20% of them seen once, and the ten largest clones take roughly 14%. The source of this sequence is a male donor with ankylosing spondylitis or in good health (not recorded which). The sample consisted of blood, either unsorted or a sorted T cell fraction (not recorded which). The chain has TRBV7-9 and TRBJ2-7, with a tentative D call TRBD2 (6 bases). DNA of the CDR3: TGTGCCAGCAGCTTCTACGGGAGTTACGAGCAGTACTTC. It yields the protein CASSFYGSYEQYF. Full variable domain (outside the CDR3, taken from reference TRBV7-9 and TRBJ2-7): DTGVSQNPRHKITKRGQNVTFRCDPISEHNRLYWYRQTLGQGPEFLTYFQNEAQLEKSRLLSDRFSAERPKGSFSTLEIQRTEQGDSAMYLCASSFYGSYEQYFGPGTRLTVT.